Listed below are T cell receptor beta chains from one sample, sequenced in a study of CD4 T cells in relation to SARS-CoV-2 and coronaviruses. Generated by immunoSEQ multiplex PCR, the TCRdb table keeps only in-frame clones and is missing some. Among 18,000 or so clones, 70% to 85% were seen once, and the ten largest hold under 25%. These receptors' antigens are unknown. Sequencing was carried out using CD4+ T cells from PBMCs, cultured in vitro. The receptor source for this set is a human donor in good health. The CDR3 runs from the conserved cysteine through the conserved F or W. A D gene is named only where the DNA matches it firmly. Not all rows give a size; the values are once, few, many and, for expanded clones, a class.

TRBD2,TRBV2,.,TRBJ2-7,CASRKIAGGKYEQYF,TGTGCCAGCAGGAAAATAGCGGGAGGTAAATACGAGCAGTACTTC
TRBD1,TRBV18,.,TRBJ2-5,CASSAPETGGGTQYF,TGTGCCAGCTCAGCCCCCGAGACAGGGGGCGGGACCCAGTACTTC
.,TRBV18,.,TRBJ2-1,CASSPPAGNEQFF,TGTGCCAGCTCACCACCGGCAGGTAATGAGCAGTTCTTC
TRBD1,TRBV18,.,TRBJ1-4,CASSVRTGRREKLFF,TGTGCCAGCTCAGTTCGGACAGGGAGGCGTGAAAAACTGTTTTTT
.,TRBV6-4,.,TRBJ2-2,CASSPGNTGELFF,TGTGCCAGCAGCCCCGGGAACACCGGGGAGCTGTTTTTT
TRBD1,TRBV30,.,TRBJ1-4,CAWSVQGANEKLFF,TGTGCCTGGAGTGTTCAGGGGGCAAATGAAAAACTGTTTTTT
.,TRBV9,.,TRBJ1-3,CASNGVQGAGNTIYF,TGTGCCAGCAACGGGGTTCAGGGTGCTGGAAACACCATATATTTT
.,TRBV19,.,TRBJ1-1,CASIPPRGTEAFF,TGTGCCAGTATCCCTCCTCGGGGCACTGAAGCTTTCTTT
.,TRBV6-1,once,TRBJ2-2,CASSERPATGELFF,TGTGCCAGCAGTGAACGTCCGGCCACCGGGGAGCTGTTTTTT
.,TRBV29-1,.,TRBJ2-1,CSVERRLHRYNEQFF,TGCAGCGTTGAGAGGCGGCTACACCGGTACAATGAGCAGTTCTTC
.,TRBV12-3/TRBV12-4,.,TRBJ2-3,CASSFSTRDTQYF,TGTGCCAGCAGTTTTTCGACCCGAGATACGCAGTATTTT
.,TRBV6-5,.,TRBJ2-7,CATQGGQGLYEQYF,TGTGCGACTCAGGGGGGCCAGGGGCTCTACGAGCAGTACTTC
TRBD1,TRBV7-9,.,TRBJ1-2,CASSSTPGGGGADGYTF,TGTGCCAGCAGCTCCACCCCCGGGGGAGGGGGCGCGGATGGCTACACCTTC
.,TRBV19,.,TRBJ2-1,CASSTGYNEQFF,TGTGCCAGTAGTACCGGGTACAATGAGCAGTTCTTC
.,TRBV5-4,.,TRBJ2-5,CASSLGEYQETQYF,TGTGCCAGCAGCTTGGGCGAGTACCAAGAGACCCAGTACTTC
TRBD2,TRBV6-5,.,TRBJ2-7,CASSNSGASSYEQYF,TGTGCCAGCAGTAATAGCGGGGCGAGCTCCTACGAGCAGTACTTC
.,TRBV19,.,TRBJ2-3,CASIQQGTDTQYF,TGTGCCAGTATTCAACAGGGAACAGATACGCAGTATTTT
TRBD2,TRBV6-1,.,TRBJ2-1,CASSELTSGYNEQFF,TGTGCCAGCAGTGAACTGACTAGCGGGTATAATGAGCAGTTCTTC
.,TRBV5-1,.,TRBJ1-6,CASSLAGDLNSPLHF,TGCGCCAGCAGCTTGGCGGGGGATTTAAATTCACCCCTCCACTTT
TRBD1,TRBV12-3/TRBV12-4,once,TRBJ2-2,CASSLTGAGELFF,TGTGCCAGCAGTTTGACAGGGGCCGGGGAGCTGTTTTTT
.,TRBV18,few,TRBJ1-1,CASSPPSRLNTEAFF,TGTGCCAGCTCACCACCGTCCAGGCTGAACACTGAAGCTTTCTTT
.,TRBV6-2/TRBV6-3,.,TRBJ2-7,CASSFRTTSSYEQYF,TGTGCCAGCAGTTTTCGGACAACCTCTTCCTACGAGCAGTACTTC
TRBD1,TRBV15,.,TRBJ2-5,CATSTDRGKETQYF,TGTGCCACCAGCACGGACAGGGGGAAAGAGACCCAGTACTTC